This entry describes one T cell receptor (beta chain). The antigen it recognizes is unknown. Base qualities are missing; no much larger clone stands one base away. These data are taken from a study of blood T cells in healthy people across ages (dated by TCRdb to 2013 to 2016). Regarding the study in general: In model experiments, roughly one uniquely barcoded TCR beta cDNA molecule per two T cells was captured by template switching. Donors of different ages were randomly distributed across sequencing lanes to avoid experimental bias. The donors were divided into four age groups: young (average roughly 17 years), middle-aged (roughly 40), aged (roughly 60) and long-lived (about 90). For two donors (one aged 18 to 29 and one aged 80 or older), the study analyzed two additional independent replicas of 1 million unique cDNA reads from the same blood draw. To track age-related changes in TCR beta repertoire diversity, the study relied on deep sequencing normalized with unique cDNA molecular identifiers. Beyond this particular receptor, the publication reports: Since profiling was done on bulk unsorted PBMCs, naive and antigen-experienced compartments could not be conclusively compared. Compared with the aged group, more naive CD4+ T cells, fewer expanded clones and increased TCR diversity were shown by the long-lived group, suggesting age selection. Estimates of total diversity based on one million sequenced T cells were regarded as lower bounds and as underestimates. Observed TCR beta diversity per million T cells fell roughly linearly with age, and a significant reduction was already apparent by age roughly 40. Donor CMV infection status was unknown, potentially confounding age-related changes in expanded clonotypes. A strong correlation was found between observed TCR beta diversity and the percentage of naive T cells measured by flow cytometry.

The library was generated by 5' RACE. The listed sequencing device is Illumina HiSeq 2500. The second PCR ran for roughly 7 to 12 cycles and used a J-beta primer mix along with a sample-barcoded 5' primer. A unique molecular identifier was introduced onto each TCR beta cDNA molecule by a template-switch 5' adaptor carrying 12 random nucleotides. Each sample yielded at least 2.5 million CDR3-containing paired-end reads. All of the RNA was converted into first-strand cDNA using the Mint cDNA synthesis kit, with a TRBC-specific oligonucleotide serving as the primer. After uracil-DNA glycosylase treatment, a first 18-cycle PCR used universal primers M1SS and BC2_uni_R on all cDNA. The source study handled its data this way. For normalization, 1 million high-quality reads, each with a distinct molecular identifier, were randomly selected from each sample. Reads with shared molecular identifiers were discarded instead of being binned into consensus sequences. CDR3 identification, clonotype clustering and error correction used MiTCR with a Q25 quality threshold and the strictest error-elimination algorithm. A nonparametric unseen species model with Euler transformation was used to estimate a lower bound on total TCR beta diversity. TCRdb reran the public reads through fastp at Q25 and MiXCR, keeping productive beta chains. Each entry is one CDR3 protein sequence, shown with its most common DNA and genes. These V and J calls rely on TCRdb rather than the paper's analysis. The sample data list some 370,000 distinct CDR3 sequences, and 45% to 65% of these were observed just once. 45% to 60% of the sample belongs to the ten largest clones.

Systemically healthy Caucasian individuals from Russia, about 38 in total and aged roughly 6 to 100 years, were included as donors. Roughly 10 milliliters of peripheral blood were drawn from each donor into EDTA-treated Vacutainer tubes. PBMCs were isolated by Ficoll-Paque density-gradient centrifugation, with at least 6 million obtained per sample. Total RNA, at least 5 micrograms per sample, was extracted from PBMCs with Trizol reagent. The percentages of naive CD45RAhigh/CD27high T cells were determined by flow cytometry on a PBMC aliquot from every donor. V is cut back by 3 bases and J by 1 base, with 5 bases in the junction unmatched. CDR1 and CDR2, looked up from the germline V gene, are SGHRS and YFSETQ. From its cysteine to its phenylalanine, the CDR3 spans 15 amino acids. Kept here is only the CDR3 DNA, which spans 45 bases and is read in frame from base 1.

This sequence was found in a man aged 55 to 69 in good health. Recombination joined TRBV5-1 with TRBJ2-5, and 8 bases in between align with TRBD1. The specimen was blood. The CDR3 sequence is CASSYGQGVQETQYF. In nucleotide form, the sequence is TGCGCCAGCAGCTACGGACAGGGTGTCCAAGAGACCCAGTACTTC.